The clone carrying this T cell receptor beta chain came up many times. The target antigen is unknown. These data come from a study of metastatic and nonmetastatic thyroid tumors. Background on the study: The authors compared repertoires across blood and tumor or nodule tissue from malignant and benign thyroid patients.

Points from the study as a whole: The study reportedly found significantly higher TCR beta diversity in malignant thyroid tumors than benign nodules, in blood and tumor.

Trimming removed 4 bases from V and 2 bases from J, with 7 bases in between. Germline V gene lookup returns CDR1 LGHDT and CDR2 YNNKEL (reference sequence). The CDR3 has 13 amino acids. Thyroid surgery had not been preceded by any treatment in any patient. As processed by the authors: CDR3 differences across clinicopathological groups were used to build a distant-metastasis classifier for papillary thyroid cancer. TCRdb re-called clones via MiXCR from the PCR reads. TCRdb, rather than the study authors, made the V and J calls. In the table there are 25,000 to 30,000 clones, 15% to 20% of which are singletons.

This clonotype originated in a female donor with papillary thyroid cancer or a benign thyroid nodule (not recorded which). Some clones in this sample may be carry-over from other donors' samples. The source material was blood. This chain connects TRBV3-1 to TRBJ2-3; D uncertain. CDR3 loop: CASSLGNTDTQYF. The CDR3 nucleotides read TGTGCCAGCAGCCTTGGGAACACAGATACGCAGTATTTT.